This T cell receptor beta chain was found in a study of blood T cell repertoires in COVID-19. Across the whole study: PBMCs, B-cell-depleted T cells, or T cells were the source of the cDNA or gDNA that made up the material.

The CDR3 covers 14 residues. CDR1 and CDR2 (germline): SGHVS, FQNEAQ. The ends were cut back, 4 bases at V and 12 bases at J, with 21 bases in the middle. As originally analysed: Quantification of nucleated cells was approximated via reference gene primer amplification. Profiled with immunoSEQ multiplex PCR; TCRdb holds only in-frame clones, not every one. Clone size and V and J calls were adopted from that table, with D and trimming inferred from the DNA. Of roughly 200,000 clones listed, roughly 78% are singletons. Input material: peripheral blood. This TCR was recovered from a woman older than 75 with active or convalescent COVID-19. The chain combines TRBV7-8 with TRBJ1-1; D is uncertain. CDR3 in DNA: TGTGCCAGCAGCTCCCTACCGGGGTCTCTGATGCCTTTCTTT. This codes for CASSSLPGSLMPFF.